The 5 T cell receptor beta chains below were found in one sample sequenced in a study of T cell responses to AZD1222 COVID-19 vaccine. Sequencing used immunoSEQ multiplex PCR; TCRdb keeps in-frame clones, though not all of them. Among about 120,000 clones listed, 92% were seen once. The sample consisted of peripheral blood, taken on day 0 of AZD1222 vaccination. All receptors come from an adult in good health.

V and J are TRBV28 and TRBJ2-7, with D maybe TRBD2 (5 bases). V lost 3 bases and J 2 bases, leaving 11 bases between the germline ends. CDR1 MDHEN and CDR2 SYDVKM come from the germline V gene. CDR3 length equals 14 residues. The CDR3 nucleotides read TGTGCCAGCAGTTTGAGGGCAGAGACCTACGAGCAGTACTTC. Protein sequence: CASSLRAETYEQYF.

This chain links TRBV24-1 with TRBJ2-6; TRBD1 agrees at 7 bases. The CDR3 spans 16 residues. J was trimmed by 1 base and V by 4 bases; bases with no gene match: 3. CDR1 KGHDR and CDR2 SFDVKD come from the germline V gene. The CDR3 region is CATSDDRASGANVLTF. The CDR3 DNA reads TGTGCCACCAGTGACGACAGGGCGTCTGGGGCCAACGTCCTGACTTTC.

The chain carries TRBV4-3 and TRBJ2-1; TRBD2 aligns across 10 bases. The CDR3 is 15 residues long. V shed 1 base, J shed 8 bases, and the junction held 5 bases outside the gene matches. CDR1 and CDR2 (germline): LGHNA, YSLEER. This CDR3 is CASSQAPSGSYEQFF. The CDR3 DNA sequence: TGCGCCAGCAGCCAAGCGCCTAGCGGGAGTTATGAGCAGTTCTTC.

This sequence joins TRBV7-2 and TRBJ1-5; tentative D call: TRBD1 (5 bases). The CDR3 has 15 amino acids. The germline gives CDR1 SGHTA, CDR2 FQGNSA. Trimming stripped 3 bases from V and 0 bases from J, with 9 bases between. The CDR3 sequence is CASSLTVFSNQPQHF. The DNA of the CDR3 is TGTGCCAGCAGCTTGACAGTCTTTAGCAATCAGCCCCAGCATTTT.

This clone was detected a few times. The chain employs TRBV27 and TRBJ1-5; D gene unclear. Germline V lookup: CDR1 MNHEY, CDR2 SMNVEV (reference sequence). The CDR3 extends over 14 amino acids. V lost 4 bases and J 4 bases, leaving 11 bases between the germline ends. CDR3 sequence: CASSYGRTNQPQHF. The CDR3 DNA reads as TGTGCCAGCAGTTATGGCAGAACTAATCAGCCCCAGCATTTT.